This entry concerns a single T cell receptor beta chain. This specimen comes from a study of blood T cell repertoires in COVID-19. The CDR3 is made up of 11 amino acids. Germline V lookup: CDR1 MDHEN, CDR2 SYDVKM. V lost 9 bases and J 4 bases, leaving 9 bases between the germline ends. This table comes from immunoSEQ multiplex PCR, and its TCRdb copy is limited to in-frame clones, with some not included. The sample consists of about 220,000 clones, roughly four fifths of them appearing once. Sequences were obtained from peripheral blood. The chain uses TRBV28 and TRBJ1-2, with unresolved D. The sequence was obtained from a woman in her 30s who had recovered from COVID-19. The CDR3 is CASRAGYGYTF. In DNA, the CDR3 is TGTGCCAGTAGGGCGGGCTATGGCTACACCTTC.